Presented here are 27 T cell receptor beta chains from one specimen sequenced in a study of T-cell memory formation after mild COVID-19. TCRdb reprocessed the 5' RACE reads with MiXCR, giving one entry per CDR3 protein. The sample shows around 300,000 distinct CDR3 sequences, over 10% of them seen only once. Sequenced sample: PBMCs or a T cell subset sorted from them (not recorded which). Receptors originate from a man aged 18 to 35 who had mild COVID-19 (a few samples of this study predate the infection). Cell type and time point are not known.

The CDR3 reads CASSLQGWEQYV. The CDR3 region has the DNA TGTGCCAGCAGCTTGCAGGGATGGGAGCAGTACGTC. The chain couples TRBV5-8 to TRBJ2-7; maybe TRBD1 (5 bases). The CDR3 contains 12 residues. V lost 1 base, J lost 7 bases, and 9 bases lay in between. Germline V gene lookup returns CDR1 SGHTS and CDR2 YDEGEE.

V and J are TRBV5-5 and TRBJ1-3; 8 bases fit TRBD1. The CDR3 is 15 amino acids. With V trimmed by 2 bases and J by 2 bases, 3 bases remained unmatched. The V gene's germline CDR1 is SGHKS and CDR2 YYEKEE (reference sequence). CDR3 residues: CASSLPTGAGNTIYF. CDR3 DNA: TGTGCCAGCAGCTTACCGACAGGGGCTGGAAACACCATATATTTT.

The sample holds a few counts of this clonotype. V and J are TRBV4-3 and TRBJ2-5, with 9 bases fitting TRBD2. Trimming removed 3 bases from V and 4 bases from J; junction bases left unmatched: 9. The CDR3 length is 16 residues. The germline V gene has CDR1 LGHNA and CDR2 YSLEER. In DNA, the CDR3 is TGCGCCAGCAGCCAGGACAGCGGGGGGCCCCGAGAGACCCAGTACTTC. It encodes CASSQDSGGPRETQYF.

This clonotype showed up just a few times. The CDR3: CASSQDRDASSYNSPLHF. The DNA for the CDR3 is TGTGCCAGCAGTCAAGACCGGGACGCCAGCTCCTATAATTCACCCCTCCACTTT. The chain recombines TRBV27 with TRBJ1-6, with D perhaps matching TRBD1 (5 bases). Germline assignment: CDR1 MNHEY and CDR2 SMNVEV (reference sequence). The CDR3 runs 18 residues. The V gene lost 5 bases and the J gene lost 0 bases, with 17 bases spanning the gap.

The rearrangement joins TRBV7-2 to TRBJ1-2; D gene unclear. The V end was cut by 4 bases, the J end by 8 bases, with 17 bases between. This CDR3 is built from 14 residues. CDR1 is SGHTA and CDR2 is FQGNSA in the germline V gene. The CDR3 sequence: CASSSFRINRGYTF. In nucleotides, the CDR3 is TGTGCCAGCAGCTCCTTCCGGATAAACCGGGGCTACACCTTC.

This clonotype has a handful of counts. In DNA, the CDR3 is TGTGCCAGCAGTTACGGACGGGGACTCAGCAATCAGCCCCAGCATTTT. Its protein is CASSYGRGLSNQPQHF. The chain recombines TRBV6-2 or TRBV6-3 with TRBJ1-5, with D possibly being TRBD1 (5 bases). V was clipped by 2 bases and J by 1 base, with 12 bases between them. The CDR3 sequence is 16 residues long. Germline V gene lookup returns CDR1 MNHEY and CDR2 SVGEGT.

The chain carries TRBV19 and TRBJ2-1; D not resolved. V was cut by 10 bases and J by 9 bases, with 10 bases left in between. The V gene's germline CDR1 is LNHDA and CDR2 SQIVND (reference sequence). The length of the CDR3 is 10 residues. The CDR3 nucleotides are TGTGCCACCCTCGACATTGAGCAGTTCTTC. This sequence encodes CATLDIEQFF.

There are a few counts of this clonotype. The V call is TRBV3-1, the J call TRBJ1-4; 7 nucleotides line up with TRBD1. This CDR3 contains 16 residues. The germline gives CDR1 LGHDT, CDR2 YNNKEL (reference sequence). The junction had 6 bases not matched to a gene; V was cut back by 1 base and J by 4 bases. The CDR3 DNA reads as TGTGCCAGCAGCCAAGTGGGGACAGATATTAATGAAAAACTGTTTTTT. It encodes CASSQVGTDINEKLFF.

J is TRBJ1-1 and V is TRBV30; D is possibly TRBD1 (6 bases). CDR1 is GTSNPN, CDR2 SVGIG, per germline (reference sequence). The length of the CDR3 is 12 residues. The ends were cut back, 5 bases at V and 0 bases at J, with 7 bases in the middle. CDR3 in DNA: TGTGCCTGGGGACAGCTGAACACTGAAGCTTTCTTT. Protein: CAWGQLNTEAFF.

The rearrangement joins TRBV7-9 to TRBJ2-3, with TRBD2 matching 7 bases. CDR1 is SEHNR, CDR2 FQNEAQ, per germline (reference sequence). After removal of 5 bases from V and 3 bases from J, the junction contained 11 bases not matched to a gene. The CDR3 runs to 16 residues. The CDR3 here is CASSPGELAATDTQYF. The CDR3 DNA reads as TGTGCCAGCAGCCCGGGAGAGCTAGCGGCGACAGATACGCAGTATTTT. Filled out from reference TRBV7-9 and TRBJ2-3, the complete variable domain reads DTGVSQNPRHKITKRGQNVTFRCDPISEHNRLYWYRQTLGQGPEFLTYFQNEAQLEKSRLLSDRFSAERPKGSFSTLEIQRTEQGDSAMYLCASSPGELAATDTQYFGPGTRLTVL.

This chain joins TRBV4-1 and TRBJ2-7, with D uncertain. The CDR3 loop spans 14 amino acids. Germline lookup yields CDR1 MGHRA and CDR2 YSYEKL. Trimming took off 0 bases at V and 3 bases at J, with 9 bases between the two ends. CDR3 nucleotides: TGCGCCAGCAGCCAAGATCAAGGGATCTACGAGCAGTACGTC. It is translated as CASSQDQGIYEQYV.

The V and J genes are TRBV6-5 and TRBJ1-2, with TRBD1 matching over 7 bases. V shed 2 bases, J shed 7 bases, and the junction held 7 bases outside the gene matches. The CDR3 runs 14 residues. Germline CDR1 MNHEY, CDR2 SVGAGI. CDR3 sequence (DNA): TGTGCCAGCAGTTACGGGGGACAGTTCTCTGGCTACACCTTC. It specifies CASSYGGQFSGYTF.

This clonotype occurred a few times. The chain joins TRBV12-3 or TRBV12-4 to TRBJ2-7; D is ambiguous. CDR3 length: 13 residues. Deletions cut 5 bases from V and 1 base from J, with 9 bases between. The DNA of the CDR3 is TGTGCCAGCAGTCCTGGTAGGTCCTACGAGCAGTACTTC. Translation: CASSPGRSYEQYF.

In its sample, this clonotype was seen many times. The chain couples TRBV3-1 to TRBJ2-3; unclear D gene. Germline CDR1 and CDR2: LGHDT and YNNKEL (reference sequence). Trimming stripped 1 base from V and 4 bases from J, with 3 bases between. The CDR3 covers 12 residues. The CDR3 is CASSQVPDTQYF. The CDR3 nucleotides read TGTGCCAGCAGCCAAGTACCAGATACGCAGTATTTT.

This clonotype was recorded a few times. The chain has TRBV29-1 and TRBJ2-7; 9 bases match TRBD1. The V gene's germline CDR1 is SQVTM and CDR2 ANQGSEA. CDR3 length: 15 amino acids. With V trimmed by 6 bases and J by 0 bases, 9 bases remained unmatched. The CDR3 nucleotides are TGCAGCGTGGTATACAGGGGGCCCTCCTCCTACGAGCAGTACTTC. Translation: CSVVYRGPSSYEQYF.

This clonotype has more than one count but fewer than ten. The chain uses TRBV9 and TRBJ2-1; D might be TRBD2 (6 bases). The CDR3 totals 16 residues. Germline V gene sequence: CDR1 SGDLS, CDR2 YYNGEE. The ends were cut back, 4 bases at V and 2 bases at J, with 16 bases in the middle. DNA of the CDR3: TGTGCCAGCAGCCCCAGCGCGGGGCCCCCCTACAATGAGCAGTTCTTC. It encodes CASSPSAGPPYNEQFF.

The CDR3 bases are TGTGCCAGCAGCACATCGGGGAACAGGGAGCAGTACTTC. Translating gives CASSTSGNREQYF. This chain joins TRBV7-8 and TRBJ2-7; D may be TRBD1 or TRBD2 (5 bases each). This CDR3 contains 13 residues. Germline-derived CDR1 and CDR2 are SGHVS and FQNEAQ. Trimming shortened V by 5 bases and J by 7 bases, and 15 bases separated the two germline ends.

This chain connects TRBV6-5 to TRBJ1-1; D unresolved. V was trimmed by 6 bases and J by 3 bases, leaving 8 bases between them. This CDR3 is built from 12 residues. In germline, CDR1 is MNHEY, CDR2 SVGAGI. The CDR3 region has the DNA TGTGCCAGCAGGGGATGGGACACTGAAGCTTTCTTT. It codes for CASRGWDTEAFF.

DNA of the CDR3: TGCGCCAGCAACCCCACCGGGACAGGGATCCACGAGCAGTACTTC. Residues: CASNPTGTGIHEQYF. This chain links TRBV4-1 with TRBJ2-7; TRBD1 aligns across 9 bases. V lost 7 bases and J lost 5; bases outside the gene matches: 12. Germline CDR1 is MGHRA and CDR2 is YSYEKL. The CDR3 totals 15 residues.

This clonotype was seen repeatedly, ten times or more. This sequence joins TRBV12-3 or TRBV12-4 and TRBJ2-1, with 10 bases lining up with TRBD2. The CDR3 loop spans 16 amino acids. V shed 5 bases, J shed 5 bases, and the junction held 9 bases outside the gene matches. The CDR3, as DNA: TGTGCCAGCAGTCCAGGCGGGACTAGCGCTCACAATGAGCAGTTCTTC. Translation: CASSPGGTSAHNEQFF.

J is TRBJ2-3 and V is TRBV10-3; D possibly uses TRBD1 or TRBD2 (5 bases each). Germline CDR1 reads ENHRY; CDR2 reads SYGVKD. V was shortened by 7 bases and J by 0 bases, with 8 bases between the two germline ends. The CDR3 runs 13 residues. CDR3 nucleotides: TGTGCCATCATGGGGGTAAGCACAGATACGCAGTATTTT. Its protein product is CAIMGVSTDTQYF.

This clonotype was detected many times. The V and J genes are TRBV7-8 and TRBJ1-2; D gene uncertain. V gave up 1 base and J gave up 2 bases, with 5 bases separating them. Per the germline V gene, CDR1 is SGHVS and CDR2 is FQNEAQ. CDR3 length: 13 amino acids. CDR3 DNA sequence: TGTGCCAGCAGCTTAGTAGGGAACTATGGCTACACCTTC. The encoded protein is CASSLVGNYGYTF.

This clonotype was observed many times. The chain recombines TRBV29-1 with TRBJ2-1; D gene unclear. CDR1 is SQVTM and CDR2 is ANQGSEA in the germline V gene. V lost 6 bases to trimming and J lost 0 bases, with 15 bases between them. CDR3 length: 15 residues. Here the CDR3 reads CSVVSDPSSYNEQFF. In nucleotides, the CDR3 is TGCAGCGTAGTCTCGGACCCGAGCTCCTACAATGAGCAGTTCTTC.

This clonotype was detected only a few times. This chain's CDR3 is CASKDSFGSYNSPLHF. CDR3 DNA sequence: TGTGCCAGCAAGGACAGTTTTGGTTCCTATAATTCACCCCTCCACTTT. J is TRBJ1-6 and V is TRBV5-4, with D possibly matching TRBD1 (6 bases). The germline V gene has CDR1 SGHNT and CDR2 YYREEE (reference sequence). The CDR3 length is 16 residues. Trimming cost V 6 bases and J 1 base, with 14 bases left between them.

There are a few counts of this clonotype. This rearrangement joins TRBV20-1 to TRBJ1-2; D remains ambiguous. CDR3 length equals 13 residues. Germline V gene sequence: CDR1 DFQATT, CDR2 SNEGSKA (reference sequence). Trimming took off 5 bases at V and 2 bases at J, with 12 bases between the two ends. CDR3 amino acids: CSALDGPNYGYTF. In nucleotides, the CDR3 is TGCAGTGCTTTAGACGGGCCAAACTATGGCTACACCTTC.

This clonotype has only a few counts. This chain uses TRBV9 with TRBJ2-2; D is perhaps TRBD1 (6 bases). CDR1 SGDLS and CDR2 YYNGEE come from the germline V gene. Trimming removed 0 bases from V and 4 bases from J, with 10 bases in between. The CDR3 has 15 amino acids. This chain's CDR3 is CASSVAGVGTGELFF. CDR3 nucleotide sequence: TGTGCCAGCAGCGTAGCAGGGGTGGGCACCGGGGAGCTGTTTTTT.

This CDR3 reads CASSVARTAADYGYTF. The CDR3 bases are TGTGCCAGCAGCGTAGCTAGGACAGCGGCGGACTATGGCTACACCTTC. J is TRBJ1-2 and V is TRBV9; a weak D match, TRBD1 (6 bases). This CDR3 is built from 16 residues. The V gene's germline CDR1 is SGDLS and CDR2 YYNGEE. V was pared by 0 bases and J by 3 bases, with 15 bases between.